Following are 25 T cell receptor beta chains from one sample sequenced in a study of OX40 agonist ivuxolimab in advanced cancers. Produced via immunoSEQ multiplex PCR; TCRdb's table is partial and in-frame only. This table has about 89,000 clones, more than 70% appearing once. The sample consisted of CD4+ or CD8+ T cells sorted from blood, taken in a trial of the OX40 agonist ivuxolimab. These receptors were taken from an adult with an advanced solid tumor such as melanoma, head and neck, liver or kidney cancer.

The chain links TRBV6-5 to TRBJ2-6; D is unresolved. The germline CDR1 and CDR2 sequences are MNHEY and SVGAGI. There are 15 residues in the CDR3. The V and J ends lost 2 bases and 1 base respectively, with 6 bases between them. The CDR3: CASSYQGSGANVLTF. CDR3 coding DNA: TGTGCCAGCAGTTACCAAGGATCTGGGGCCAACGTCCTGACTTTC.

The chain links TRBV7-2 to TRBJ2-6, with D possibly TRBD1 on 6 matching bases. The ends were cut back, 3 bases at V and 2 bases at J, with 8 bases in the middle. Germline V CDR1 and CDR2: SGHTA, FQGNSA. CDR3 length equals 15 residues. CDR3 nucleotides: TGTGCCAGCAGCTTGGCAGGGGCTGGGGCCAACGTCCTGACTTTC. As protein: CASSLAGAGANVLTF.

This clone showed up just once. The J gene is TRBJ1-6, the V gene TRBV6-5, with D unclear. The germline V gene encodes CDR1 MNHEY and CDR2 SVGAGI. Trimming pared 0 bases from V and 0 bases from J, leaving 6 bases between. CDR3 length: 16 residues. DNA of the CDR3: TGTGCCAGCAGTTACTCGGGCACCTCCTATAATTCACCCCTCCACTTT. It codes for CASSYSGTSYNSPLHF.

The CDR3: CASRDQTGLELFF. CDR3 nucleotides: TGTGCCAGCAGGGATCAAACAGGATTGGAACTGTTTTTT. J is TRBJ1-4 and V is TRBV11-2; the D gene is possibly TRBD1 (5 bases). Germline CDR1 is SGHAT and CDR2 is FQNNGV. The CDR3 extends over 13 amino acids. V lost 6 bases, J lost 12 bases, and 17 bases lay in between.

This chain connects TRBV15 to TRBJ2-7; D perhaps matches TRBD1 (5 bases). Trimming removed 0 bases from V and 2 bases from J, with 11 bases in between. CDR1 is LNHNV, CDR2 YYDKDF, per germline (reference sequence). This CDR3 spans 15 amino acids. DNA for the CDR3: TGTGCCACCAGCAGAGATAGGAACAGGCCCTACGAGCAGTACTTC. This translates into CATSRDRNRPYEQYF.

The J gene is TRBJ2-7, the V gene TRBV19, with D possibly being TRBD1 (5 bases). CDR1 is LNHDA and CDR2 is SQIVND in the germline V gene (reference sequence). This CDR3 is 15 amino acids long. Trimming cost V 5 bases and J 0 bases, with 14 bases left between them. The CDR3 here is CASSGPRVSSYEQYF. The CDR3 region has the DNA TGTGCCAGTAGTGGCCCCAGGGTAAGCTCCTACGAGCAGTACTTC.

The chain carries TRBV7-2 and TRBJ2-5; D might be TRBD2 (7 bases). The CDR3 is 15 residues long. Trimming cost V 5 bases and J 4 bases, with 17 bases left between them. From germline, CDR1 is SGHTA and CDR2 FQGNSA. The CDR3 sequence: CASSIRGGGSETQYF. CDR3 nucleotide sequence: TGTGCCAGCAGCATCCGAGGGGGGGGTTCAGAGACCCAGTACTTC.

This chain connects TRBV5-6 to TRBJ1-2, with TRBD1 identical over 9 bases. V gave up 0 bases and J gave up 8 bases; unmatched junction bases: 8. The germline V gene has CDR1 SGHDT and CDR2 YYEEEE. This CDR3 is built from 15 residues. CDR3 bases: TGTGCCAGCAGCTTGGCCCTAAGGGACAGGGAAGGCTACACCTTC. It yields the protein CASSLALRDREGYTF.

With regard to this clone: A read error may account for a junction end that differs from germline. CDR3 residues: CASSSRTGTETFF. The CDR3 nucleotides are TGTGCCAGCAGCTCCCGGACAGGGACTGAAACTTTCTTT. The chain joins TRBV5-8 to TRBJ1-1; 8 positions agree with TRBD1. This CDR3 has 13 amino acids. CDR1 is SGHTS, CDR2 YDEGEE, per germline.

This clone appeared a few times. The rearrangement joins TRBV10-3 to TRBJ2-7; 10 bases line up with TRBD1. V lost 5 bases and J lost 5; bases outside the gene matches: 6. Looked up from germline, CDR1 is ENHRY and CDR2 is SYGVKD. The CDR3 is made up of 14 amino acids. In DNA, the CDR3 is TGTGCCATCAGTACCGGGACAGGGGTAAACGAGCAGTACTTC. Translation: CAISTGTGVNEQYF.

The rearrangement joins TRBV7-9 to TRBJ1-3; 7 bases agree with TRBD1. V was pared by 5 bases and J by 1 base, with 8 bases of the junction left unmatched. Germline V gene data show CDR1 as SEHNR and CDR2 as FQNEAQ (reference sequence). CDR3 length: 16 amino acids. The CDR3 nucleotides read TGTGCCAGCAGCGCCACAGGGGTAGGGTCTGGAAACACCATATATTTT. The encoded protein is CASSATGVGSGNTIYF.

V usage is TRBV6-5 and J usage is TRBJ1-1; D is ambiguous. V lost 6 bases, J lost 4 bases, and 12 bases lay in between. CDR1 is MNHEY and CDR2 is SVGAGI in the germline V gene. The CDR3 loop spans 13 amino acids. CDR3 in DNA: TGTGCCAGCAGGGTGGGTGGAGGCACTGAAGCTTTCTTT. It encodes CASRVGGGTEAFF.

The chain combines TRBV11-3 with TRBJ2-2; 7 nucleotides line up with TRBD2. The CDR3 loop spans 15 amino acids. Per the germline V gene, CDR1 is SGHNT and CDR2 is YENEEA. V lost 3 bases to trimming and J lost 5 bases; unmatched junction nucleotides: 6. This chain's CDR3 is CASSFGGGRTGELFF. CDR3 DNA sequence: TGTGCCAGCAGCTTTGGCGGGGGTCGGACCGGGGAGCTGTTTTTT.

The chain combines TRBV5-1 with TRBJ2-3, with D possibly matching TRBD2 (7 bases). Germline CDR1 and CDR2: SGHRS and YFSETQ. Trimming took off 6 bases at V and 4 bases at J, with 21 bases between the two ends. This CDR3 contains 16 residues. CDR3 sequence: CASTLGARGDPDTQYF. CDR3 sequence (DNA): TGCGCCAGCACCCTGGGGGCCCGGGGGGACCCAGATACGCAGTATTTT.

The J gene is TRBJ2-2, the V gene TRBV5-4; TRBD1 matches 7 bases. Germline CDR1 and CDR2: SGHNT and YYREEE (reference sequence). Trimming took 4 bases from V and 4 from J; bases not matched to a gene: 10. The CDR3 runs 16 residues. The CDR3 is CASSLMTGISTGELFF. DNA of the CDR3: TGTGCCAGCAGCCTAATGACAGGGATTAGCACCGGGGAGCTGTTTTTT.

This clone has just a few counts. V gene TRBV4-1 combines with J gene TRBJ1-2; D gene ambiguous. The CDR3 loop spans 17 amino acids. Trimming removed 2 bases at V and 8 bases at J, with 24 bases between. Germline V gene data show CDR1 as MGHRA and CDR2 as YSYEKL. Here the CDR3 reads CASSQLDMGLTIGGYTF. In DNA form, the CDR3 reads TGCGCCAGCAGCCAACTAGATATGGGGTTAACTATAGGAGGCTACACCTTC.

The chain uses TRBV5-1 and TRBJ2-2; tentative D call: TRBD2 (6 bases). V shed 4 bases and J shed 3 bases, with 16 bases lying between them. Germline lookup yields CDR1 SGHRS and CDR2 YFSETQ. CDR3 length equals 16 residues. The CDR3 region has the DNA TGCGCCAGCAGCGCGGGGCAGGGCTTGGACACCGGGGAGCTGTTTTTT. Its protein is CASSAGQGLDTGELFF. The full variable domain, completed using reference TRBV5-1 and TRBJ2-2, is KAGVTQTPRYLIKTRGQQVTLSCSPISGHRSVSWYQQTPGQGLQFLFEYFSETQRNKGNFPGRFSGRQFSNSRSEMNVSTLELGDSALYLCASSAGQGLDTGELFFGEGSRLTVL.

This sequence joins TRBV6-5 and TRBJ1-2; 7 nucleotides agree with TRBD1. J gave up 2 bases and V 6 bases, and 9 bases lay outside the gene matches. This CDR3 is 15 amino acids long. Germline lookup yields CDR1 MNHEY and CDR2 SVGAGI. The CDR3 here is CASRPPRGVNYGYTF. The CDR3 coding sequence is TGTGCCAGCAGACCTCCCAGGGGGGTAAACTATGGCTACACCTTC.

This sequence joins TRBV4-3 and TRBJ1-5, with D unclear. Deletions cut 4 bases from V and 0 bases from J, with 7 bases between. Germline CDR1 LGHNA, CDR2 YSLEER. The CDR3 is 14 amino acids. This CDR3 is CASSLGNSNQPQHF. The CDR3 DNA is TGCGCCAGCAGCCTCGGGAATAGCAATCAGCCCCAGCATTTT.

The chain combines TRBV4-3 with TRBJ1-6, with D unclear. The CDR3 has 17 amino acids. Deletions cut 1 base from V and 7 bases from J, with 17 bases between. CDR1 is LGHNA, CDR2 YSLEER, per germline. CDR3 DNA: TGCGCCAGCAGCCAAGGGCCGGAGGGAACGGGGAATTCACCCCTCCACTTT. Protein sequence: CASSQGPEGTGNSPLHF.

The sample holds one count of this clone. One end of the junction varies from germline; a read error may be responsible. Other DNA sequences in the sample encode the same CDR3. This chain uses TRBV7-9 with TRBJ2-7; D call uncertain. The CDR3 consists of 13 residues. The germline CDR1 and CDR2 sequences are SEHNR and FQNEAQ (reference sequence). DNA of the CDR3: TGTGCCAGCAGCCCCGGTATAACCTACGAGCAGTACTTT. Protein product: CASSPGITYEQYF.

This clone appeared a few times. The V gene is TRBV6-5, the J gene TRBJ1-5; D remains unclear. Trimming took off 7 bases at V and 2 bases at J, with 12 bases between the two ends. The germline CDR1 and CDR2 sequences are MNHEY and SVGAGI. This CDR3 comprises 14 residues. CDR3 nucleotides: TGTGCCAGCATGGAATCGGGTGGCAATCAGCCCCAGCATTTT. It yields the protein CASMESGGNQPQHF.

V is TRBV4-1 and J is TRBJ1-2; 8 bases match TRBD1. J lost 3 bases, V lost 4 bases, and 1 base had no gene match. The length of the CDR3 is 13 residues. Germline CDR1 and CDR2: MGHRA and YSYEKL. In DNA form, the CDR3 reads TGCGCCAGCAGCCCACAGGGGGACTATGGCTACACCTTC. This sequence encodes CASSPQGDYGYTF.

The rearrangement links TRBV10-3 to TRBJ1-1, with D hard to call. Germline V gene sequence: CDR1 ENHRY, CDR2 SYGVKD. This CDR3 is 13 amino acids long. V dropped 2 bases and J dropped 6 bases, with 10 bases sitting between them. The CDR3 DNA follows: TGTGCCATCAGTGAGGGATGGGGTTCTGAAGCTTTCTTT. It is translated as CAISEGWGSEAFF.

The chain couples TRBV10-3 to TRBJ1-1; TRBD1 matches 10 bases. The germline V gene has CDR1 ENHRY and CDR2 SYGVKD. The CDR3 runs to 14 residues. Trimming removed 2 bases from V and 11 bases from J; junction bases left unmatched: 8. CDR3 nucleotide sequence: TGTGCCATCAGTGAGGCCCGGGACAGGGGTAGGGCTTTCTTT. Protein sequence: CAISEARDRGRAFF.